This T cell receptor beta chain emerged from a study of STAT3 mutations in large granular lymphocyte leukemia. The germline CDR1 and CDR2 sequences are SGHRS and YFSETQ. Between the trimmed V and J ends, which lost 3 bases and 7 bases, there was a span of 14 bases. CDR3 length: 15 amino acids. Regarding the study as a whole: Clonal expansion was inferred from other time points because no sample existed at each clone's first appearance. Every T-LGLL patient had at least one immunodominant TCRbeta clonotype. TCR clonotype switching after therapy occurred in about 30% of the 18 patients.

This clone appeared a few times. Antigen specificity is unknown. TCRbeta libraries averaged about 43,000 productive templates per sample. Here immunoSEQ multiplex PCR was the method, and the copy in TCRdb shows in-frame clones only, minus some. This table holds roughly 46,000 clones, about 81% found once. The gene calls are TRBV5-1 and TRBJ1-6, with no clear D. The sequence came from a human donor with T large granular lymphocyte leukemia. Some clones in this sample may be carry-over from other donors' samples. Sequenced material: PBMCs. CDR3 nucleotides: TGCGCCAGCAGCTCAGCGGGAGTAGCCAATTCACCCCTCCACTTT. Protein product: CASSSAGVANSPLHF.